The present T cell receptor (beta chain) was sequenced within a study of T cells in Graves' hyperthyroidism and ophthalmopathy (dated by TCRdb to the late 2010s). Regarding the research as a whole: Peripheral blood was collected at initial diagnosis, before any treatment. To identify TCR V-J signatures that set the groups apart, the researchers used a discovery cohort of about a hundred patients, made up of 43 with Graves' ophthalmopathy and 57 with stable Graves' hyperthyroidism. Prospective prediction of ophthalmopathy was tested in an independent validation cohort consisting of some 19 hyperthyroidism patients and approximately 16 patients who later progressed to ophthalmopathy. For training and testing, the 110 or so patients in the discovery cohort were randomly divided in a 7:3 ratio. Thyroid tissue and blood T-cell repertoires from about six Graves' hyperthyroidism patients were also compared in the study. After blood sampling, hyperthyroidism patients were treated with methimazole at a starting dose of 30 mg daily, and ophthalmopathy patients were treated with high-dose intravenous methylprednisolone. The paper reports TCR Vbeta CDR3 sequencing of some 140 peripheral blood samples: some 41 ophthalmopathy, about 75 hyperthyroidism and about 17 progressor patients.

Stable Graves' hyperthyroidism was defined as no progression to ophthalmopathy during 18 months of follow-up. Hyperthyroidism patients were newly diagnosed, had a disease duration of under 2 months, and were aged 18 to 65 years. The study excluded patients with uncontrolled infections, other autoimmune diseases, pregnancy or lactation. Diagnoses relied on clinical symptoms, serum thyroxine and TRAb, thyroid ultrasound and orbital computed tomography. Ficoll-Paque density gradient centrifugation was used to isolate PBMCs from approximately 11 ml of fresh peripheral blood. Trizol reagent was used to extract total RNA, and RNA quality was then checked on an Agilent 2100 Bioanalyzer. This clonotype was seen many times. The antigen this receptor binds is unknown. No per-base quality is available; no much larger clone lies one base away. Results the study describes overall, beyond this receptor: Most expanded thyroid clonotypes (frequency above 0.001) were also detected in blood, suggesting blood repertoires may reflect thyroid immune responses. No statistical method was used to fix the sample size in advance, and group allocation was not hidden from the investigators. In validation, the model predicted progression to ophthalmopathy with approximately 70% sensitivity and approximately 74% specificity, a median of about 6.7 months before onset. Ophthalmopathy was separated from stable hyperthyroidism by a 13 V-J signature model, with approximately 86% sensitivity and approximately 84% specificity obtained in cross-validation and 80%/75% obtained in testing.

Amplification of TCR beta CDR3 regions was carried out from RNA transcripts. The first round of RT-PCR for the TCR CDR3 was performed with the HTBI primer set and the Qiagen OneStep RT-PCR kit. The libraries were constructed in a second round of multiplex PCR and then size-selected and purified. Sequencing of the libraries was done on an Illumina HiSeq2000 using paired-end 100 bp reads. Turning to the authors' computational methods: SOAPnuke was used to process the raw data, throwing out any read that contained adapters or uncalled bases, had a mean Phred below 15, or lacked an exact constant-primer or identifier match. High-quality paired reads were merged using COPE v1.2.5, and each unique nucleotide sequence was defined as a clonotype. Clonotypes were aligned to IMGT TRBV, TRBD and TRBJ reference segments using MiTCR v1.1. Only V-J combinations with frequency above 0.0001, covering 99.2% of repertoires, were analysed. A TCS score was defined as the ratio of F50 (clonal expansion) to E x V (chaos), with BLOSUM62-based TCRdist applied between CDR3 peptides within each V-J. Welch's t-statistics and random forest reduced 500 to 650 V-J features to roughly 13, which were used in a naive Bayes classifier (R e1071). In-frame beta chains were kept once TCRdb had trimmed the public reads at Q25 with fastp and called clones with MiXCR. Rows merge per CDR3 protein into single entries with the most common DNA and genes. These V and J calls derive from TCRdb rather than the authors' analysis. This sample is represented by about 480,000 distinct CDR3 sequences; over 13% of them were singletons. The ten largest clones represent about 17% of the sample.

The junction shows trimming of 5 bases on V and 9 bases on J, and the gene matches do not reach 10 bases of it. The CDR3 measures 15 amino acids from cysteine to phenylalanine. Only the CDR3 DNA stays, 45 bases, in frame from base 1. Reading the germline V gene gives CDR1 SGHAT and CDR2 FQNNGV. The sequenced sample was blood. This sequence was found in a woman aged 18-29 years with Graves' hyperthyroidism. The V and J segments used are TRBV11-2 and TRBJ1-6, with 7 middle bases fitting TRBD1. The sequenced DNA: TGTGCCAGCAGCCCGCCGGGACAGAGTTTTTCACCCCTCCACTTT. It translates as CASSPPGQSFSPLHF. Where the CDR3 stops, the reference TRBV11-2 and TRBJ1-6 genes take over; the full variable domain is EAGVAQSPRYKIIEKRQSVAFWCNPISGHATLYWYQQILGQGPKLLIQFQNNGVVDDSQLPKDRFSAERLKGVDSTLKIQPAKLEDSAVYLCASSPPGQSFSPLHFGNGTRLTVT.